Following are 20 T cell receptor beta chains from one sample sequenced in a study of T cell responses to AZD1222 COVID-19 vaccine listed by TCRdb under 2021. The library was generated by the immunoSEQ multiplex PCR assay. Here the immuneACCESS table is served through TCRdb, limited to in-frame sequences with V and J called. Missing clones are a known gap in these copies; in checked studies unresolved V genes cover under half, and the rest lacks a known reason. The sample records around 190,000 clones, approximately 93% of which are singletons. The ten top clones hold 1.5% to 2% of the sample. Per the publication, the time point label means: about 28 days (+/-7) after the second vaccine dose. The specimen comprised peripheral blood, sampled 28 days after the second AZD1222 dose. These receptors were taken from an adult who received the AZD1222 COVID-19 vaccine.

V usage is TRBV6-1 and J usage is TRBJ2-3; D remains unclear. This CDR3 is 15 amino acids long. Looked up from germline, CDR1 is MNHNS and CDR2 is SASEGT. The V end lost 5 bases, the J end lost 7 bases, and 19 bases lay between the germline ends. The CDR3 bases are TGTGCCAGCAGTTCTATAAGGGCCAGTCGCTATACGCAGTATTTT. Amino acids: CASSSIRASRYTQYF.

V is TRBV5-3 and J is TRBJ1-2; D perhaps matches TRBD1 (6 bases). TRBV5-3 counts as an open reading frame of uncertain function. Trimming removed 4 bases at V and 2 bases at J, with 15 bases between. The CDR3 is 15 amino acids. Here the CDR3 reads CARSLRGGVNYGYTF. The DNA for the CDR3 is TGTGCCAGAAGCCTCCGCGGGGGCGTAAACTATGGCTACACCTTC.

V gene TRBV12-5 combines with J gene TRBJ1-3, with D unresolved. The germline V gene encodes CDR1 LGHNT and CDR2 FRNRAP. The CDR3 totals 17 residues. Trimming cost V 6 bases and J 0 bases, with 18 bases left between them. CDR3 in amino acids: CASGVIRESDSGNTIYF. DNA of the CDR3: TGTGCTAGTGGGGTTATTCGAGAGTCGGACTCTGGAAACACCATATATTTT.

V and J are TRBV5-8 and TRBJ2-5, with a possible D match to TRBD1 (6 bases). The V gene lost 4 bases and the J gene lost 1 base, with 11 bases spanning the gap. Per germline, CDR1 SGHTS and CDR2 YDEGEE. The CDR3 contains 14 residues. Here the CDR3 DNA reads TGTGCCAGCAGCACCGGACAGCCCCAAGAGACCCAGTACTTC. Translated, it gives CASSTGQPQETQYF.

This clone turned up a few times. This rearrangement joins TRBV5-1 to TRBJ2-7, with 9 bases aligning to TRBD2. CDR3 length: 16 residues. Trimming removed 4 bases from V and 3 bases from J; junction bases left unmatched: 11. CDR1 is SGHRS and CDR2 is YFSETQ in the germline V gene. The CDR3, as DNA: TGCGCCAGCAGCCTAGTAGCGGGAGCGGGGGTCTACGAGCAGTACTTC. Encoded protein: CASSLVAGAGVYEQYF. The full variable domain, its missing parts supplied by reference TRBV5-1 and TRBJ2-7, is KAGVTQTPRYLIKTRGQQVTLSCSPISGHRSVSWYQQTPGQGLQFLFEYFSETQRNKGNFPGRFSGRQFSNSRSEMNVSTLELGDSALYLCASSLVAGAGVYEQYFGPGTRLTVT.

Remarks on this clone: The junction and the germline gene differ at one end; a read error may be behind it. The chain combines TRBV15 with TRBJ1-1; the D is unclear. Germline assignment: CDR1 LNHNV and CDR2 YYDKDF (reference sequence). This CDR3 contains 13 residues. Here the CDR3 reads CATSRDLLVPPQF. The CDR3 DNA sequence: TGTGCCACCAGCAGAGATCTCCTTGTACCCCCCCAATTT.

The gene calls are TRBV6-5 and TRBJ2-4; D remains unclear. This CDR3 spans 15 amino acids. V lost 6 bases, J lost 1 base, and 13 bases lay in between. CDR1 MNHEY and CDR2 SVGAGI come from the germline V gene. This CDR3 is CASRRLFGAKNIQYF. The CDR3 nucleotides read TGTGCCAGCAGACGCCTCTTTGGGGCCAAAAACATTCAGTACTTC.

V usage is TRBV5-4 and J usage is TRBJ2-3; 12 nucleotides line up with TRBD2. The CDR3 has 16 amino acids. CDR1 is SGHNT, CDR2 YYREEE, per germline (reference sequence). The J segment lost 0 bases and the V segment lost 1 base, leaving 0 bases of the junction unmatched. The DNA of the CDR3 is TGTGCCAGCAGCTTGACTAGCGGGGGGAGCACAGATACGCAGTATTTT. Its translation is CASSLTSGGSTDTQYF.

This chain joins TRBV3-1 (or the pseudogene TRBV3-2) and TRBJ1-3, with TRBD1 matching over 7 bases. The germline V gene encodes CDR1 LGHDT and CDR2 YNNKEL (reference sequence). CDR3 length equals 15 residues. Trimming removed 3 bases from V and 1 base from J; junction bases left unmatched: 3. Here the CDR3 DNA reads TGTGCCAGCAGCCAGAACAGGGGTTCTGGAAACACCATATATTTT. The encoded protein is CASSQNRGSGNTIYF.

This clone was counted only a few times. Other DNA sequences in the sample encode the same CDR3. V gene TRBV12-3 or TRBV12-4 combines with J gene TRBJ2-5; D is uncertain. V gave up 3 bases and J gave up 5 bases, with 4 bases separating them. The CDR3 length is 11 residues. The CDR3 DNA follows: TGTGCCAGCAGTTTTAAGGAGACCCAGTACTTC. Translated: CASSFKETQYF.

This clone was detected once. The chain links TRBV7-2 to TRBJ1-6; D is ambiguous. Trimming shortened V by 5 bases and J by 7 bases, and 12 bases separated the two germline ends. Looked up from germline, CDR1 is SGHTA and CDR2 is FQGNSA. The CDR3 has 14 amino acids. The CDR3 loop is CASSRSSLNSPLHF. The CDR3 DNA reads as TGTGCCAGCAGCCGTTCCAGCCTAAATTCACCCCTCCACTTT.

The rearrangement links TRBV18 to TRBJ2-7, with 9 nucleotides matching TRBD1. CDR3 length: 16 amino acids. Germline CDR1 is KGHSH and CDR2 is LQKENI. V lost 2 bases and J lost 0; bases outside the gene matches: 5. CDR3 residues: CASSPFGTGSSYEQYF. Here the CDR3 DNA reads TGTGCCAGCTCACCATTCGGGACAGGGAGCTCCTACGAGCAGTACTTC.

In this sample, this clone turned up once. The chain combines TRBV9 with TRBJ2-7; 7 nucleotides match TRBD1. Germline values: CDR1 SGDLS, CDR2 YYNGEE. V trimming: 2 bases; J trimming: 5 bases; junction bases outside the gene matches: 4. The CDR3 runs to 13 residues. The CDR3 nucleotides read TGTGCCAGCAGCGTTGGGACAGTTGACGAGCAGTACTTC. It yields the protein CASSVGTVDEQYF.

V usage is TRBV25-1 and J usage is TRBJ1-6, with no clear D. The V and J ends lost 4 bases and 0 bases respectively, with 7 bases between them. The CDR3 runs to 15 residues. The germline gives CDR1 MGHDK, CDR2 SYGVNS. CDR3 loop: CASSVTSSYNSPLHF. The DNA for the CDR3 is TGTGCCAGCAGTGTTACCAGCTCCTATAATTCACCCCTCCACTTT.

The rearrangement uses TRBV9 and TRBJ1-5; D remains unclear. Per germline, CDR1 SGDLS and CDR2 YYNGEE. CDR3 length equals 16 residues. V was cut by 0 bases and J by 0 bases, with 10 bases left in between. The CDR3 DNA reads TGTGCCAGCAGCGTAGGGTCAGATCCTAGCAATCAGCCCCAGCATTTT. This translates into CASSVGSDPSNQPQHF.

The chain joins TRBV11-3 to TRBJ1-1; D call uncertain. The CDR3 covers 13 residues. Trimming removed 0 bases at V and 6 bases at J, with 8 bases between. Germline assignment: CDR1 SGHNT and CDR2 YENEEA. This CDR3 reads CASSLEGGSEAFF. CDR3 sequence (DNA): TGTGCCAGCAGCTTAGAGGGCGGTTCTGAAGCTTTCTTT.

The chain combines TRBV18 with TRBJ1-1; the D is unclear. The CDR3 extends over 12 amino acids. Deletions cut 4 bases from V and 5 bases from J, with 8 bases between. Looked up from germline, CDR1 is KGHSH and CDR2 is LQKENI. CDR3 sequence reads: CASSLSHTEAFF. The CDR3 DNA reads as TGTGCCAGCTCACTCAGTCATACTGAAGCTTTCTTT.

The rearrangement links TRBV7-9 to TRBJ1-5; weak D call: TRBD1 (6 bases). With 4 bases removed from V and 4 bases from J, the gap between germline ends came to 11 bases. Germline V CDR1 and CDR2: SEHNR, FQNEAQ (reference sequence). The CDR3 is 14 residues long. The DNA for the CDR3 is TGTGCCAGCAGCTCCGGGACACCTAATCAGCCCCAGCATTTT. It codes for CASSSGTPNQPQHF.

This chain joins TRBV5-4 and TRBJ2-2; D may correspond to TRBD1 or TRBD2 (5 bases each). The CDR3 has 17 amino acids. The germline CDR1 and CDR2 sequences are SGHNT and YYREEE (reference sequence). V was shortened by 4 bases and J by 3 bases, with 19 bases between the two germline ends. The CDR3 DNA follows: TGTGCCAGCAGCCCCACTGGTCGGGGCTCATACACCGGGGAGCTGTTTTTT. This sequence encodes CASSPTGRGSYTGELFF.

The chain couples TRBV30 to TRBJ1-3, with D possibly being TRBD1 (5 bases). The ends were cut back, 1 base at V and 2 bases at J, with 12 bases in the middle. Germline V gene data show CDR1 as GTSNPN and CDR2 as SVGIG (reference sequence). This CDR3 has 15 residues. CDR3 residues: CAWSGGGHTGNTIYF. The CDR3 nucleotides are TGTGCCTGGAGTGGGGGGGGTCACACTGGAAACACCATATATTTT.